A single sample gave rise to the 2 T cell receptor beta chains below, sequenced in a study of shared clonotypes between healthy human individuals. The protocol was immunoSEQ multiplex PCR, while the TCRdb copy is restricted to in-frame clones and leaves out a portion. Of around 980,000 clones listed, approximately 80% are singletons. Sequenced material: memory CD4+ T cells from PBMCs. Subset here: CD45RA-negative fraction. The origin of the receptors is a man aged 18-30 years in good health. Some clones in this sample may be carry-over from other donors' samples.

The chain couples TRBV5-4 to TRBJ2-5; D tentatively reads TRBD1 or TRBD2 (6 bases each). The V and J ends lost 0 bases and 5 bases respectively, with 14 bases between them. Germline values: CDR1 SGHNT, CDR2 YYREEE (reference sequence). This CDR3 contains 15 residues. CDR3: CASSLDPGAAETQYF. The CDR3 DNA reads TGTGCCAGCAGCTTGGATCCGGGGGCAGCGGAGACCCAGTACTTC.

The rearrangement joins TRBV11-2 to TRBJ2-7; 10 bases match TRBD1. Per germline, CDR1 SGHAT and CDR2 FQNNGV. The V and J ends lost 4 bases and 3 bases, in that order; junction bases with no gene match: 6. The CDR3 sequence is 15 residues long. This chain's CDR3 is CASSSRDRGFYEQYF. The CDR3 DNA sequence: TGTGCCAGCAGCTCCCGGGACAGGGGATTCTACGAGCAGTACTTC. Supplemented by reference TRBV11-2 and TRBJ2-7, the full variable domain reads EAGVAQSPRYKIIEKRQSVAFWCNPISGHATLYWYQQILGQGPKLLIQFQNNGVVDDSQLPKDRFSAERLKGVDSTLKIQPAKLEDSAVYLCASSSRDRGFYEQYFGPGTRLTVT.